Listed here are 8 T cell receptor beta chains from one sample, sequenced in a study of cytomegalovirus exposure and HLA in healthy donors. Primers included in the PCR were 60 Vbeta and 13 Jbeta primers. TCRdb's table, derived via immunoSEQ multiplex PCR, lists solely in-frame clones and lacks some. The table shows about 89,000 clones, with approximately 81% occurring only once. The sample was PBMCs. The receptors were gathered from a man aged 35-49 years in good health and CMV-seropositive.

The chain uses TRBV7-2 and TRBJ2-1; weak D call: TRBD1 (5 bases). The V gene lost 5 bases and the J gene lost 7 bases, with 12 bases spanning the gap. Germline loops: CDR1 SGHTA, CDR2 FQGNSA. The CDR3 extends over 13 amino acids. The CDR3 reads CASSPRGLNEQFF. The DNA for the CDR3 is TGTGCCAGCAGCCCTAGGGGATTGAATGAGCAGTTCTTC. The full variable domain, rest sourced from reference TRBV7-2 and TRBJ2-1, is GAGVSQSPSNKVTEKGKDVELRCDPISGHTALYWYRQSLGQGLEFLIYFQGNSAPDKSGLPSDRFSAERTGGSVSTLTIQRTQQEDSAVYLCASSPRGLNEQFFGPGTRLTVL.

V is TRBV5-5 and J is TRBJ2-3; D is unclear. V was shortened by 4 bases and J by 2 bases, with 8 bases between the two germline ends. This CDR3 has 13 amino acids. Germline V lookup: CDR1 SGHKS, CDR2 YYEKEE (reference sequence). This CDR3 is CASSVSNTDTQYF. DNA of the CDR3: TGTGCCAGCAGCGTCAGTAACACAGATACGCAGTATTTT.

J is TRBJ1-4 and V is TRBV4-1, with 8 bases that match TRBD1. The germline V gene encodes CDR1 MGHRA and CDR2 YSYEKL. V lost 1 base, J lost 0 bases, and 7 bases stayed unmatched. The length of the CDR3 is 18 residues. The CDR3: CASSQGTGRGATNEKLFF. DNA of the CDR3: TGCGCCAGCAGCCAAGGGACAGGGAGAGGAGCAACTAATGAAAAACTGTTTTTT.

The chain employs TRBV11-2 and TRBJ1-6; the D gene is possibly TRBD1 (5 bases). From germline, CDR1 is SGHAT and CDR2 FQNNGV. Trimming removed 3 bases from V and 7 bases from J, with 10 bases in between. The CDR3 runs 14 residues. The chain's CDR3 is CASSFRGYNSPLHF. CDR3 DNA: TGTGCCAGCAGCTTTAGGGGCTACAATTCACCCCTCCACTTT.

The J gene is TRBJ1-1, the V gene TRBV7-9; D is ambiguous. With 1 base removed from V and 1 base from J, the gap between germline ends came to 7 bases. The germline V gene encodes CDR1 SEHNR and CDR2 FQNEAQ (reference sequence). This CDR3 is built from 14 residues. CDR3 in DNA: TGTGCCAGCAGCTTAGTCCGGGGGAACACTGAAGCTTTCTTT. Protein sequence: CASSLVRGNTEAFF.

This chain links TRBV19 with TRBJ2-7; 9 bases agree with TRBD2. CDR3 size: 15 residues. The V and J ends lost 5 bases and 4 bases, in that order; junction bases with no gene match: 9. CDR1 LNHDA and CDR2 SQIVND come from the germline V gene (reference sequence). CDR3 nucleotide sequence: TGTGCCAGTAGTCCGGTAGCGGGAGTGGGGTACGAGCAGTACTTC. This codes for CASSPVAGVGYEQYF.

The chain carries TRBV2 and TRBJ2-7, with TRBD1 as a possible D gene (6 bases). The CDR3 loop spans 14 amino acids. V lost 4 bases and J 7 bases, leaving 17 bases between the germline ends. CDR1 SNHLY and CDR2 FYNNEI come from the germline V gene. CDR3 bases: TGTGCCAGCAGTGTTGGTCGCAGGGGCGAAGAGCAGTACTTC. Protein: CASSVGRRGEEQYF.

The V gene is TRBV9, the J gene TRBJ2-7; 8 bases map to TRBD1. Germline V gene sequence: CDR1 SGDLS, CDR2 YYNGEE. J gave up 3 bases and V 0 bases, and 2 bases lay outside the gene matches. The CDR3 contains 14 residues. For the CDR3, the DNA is TGTGCCAGCAGCGTAGGAGGACAGGGCTACGAGCAGTACTTC. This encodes CASSVGGQGYEQYF.